This TCR beta chain was sequenced for a study of T cells in Graves' hyperthyroidism and ophthalmopathy. Trimming took 3 bases from V and 3 from J, leaving 6 bases between them. This CDR3 is built from 11 residues. From germline, CDR1 is GTSNPN and CDR2 SVGIG (reference sequence). Amplification of TCR beta CDR3 regions used RNA as the template. The primer set for the first-round RT-PCR of the TCR CDR3 was HTBI. TCRdb re-derived calls from the multiplex PCR reads in MiXCR, one entry per CDR3 protein. The data contain hundreds of thousands of distinct CDR3 sequences, approximately 15% of them singletons. This clonotype appeared many times. What it binds is unknown. General study points: Blood held most thyroid clonotypes expanded above 0.001 frequency.

Fresh peripheral blood, about 9.6 ml, yielded the PBMCs. The sequence was obtained from a woman aged 40 to 50 with Graves' ophthalmopathy. This chain connects TRBV30 to TRBJ2-7, with no clear D. Sequenced input: blood. CDR3: CAWSQLYEQYF. The CDR3 region has the DNA TGTGCCTGGAGCCAGCTCTACGAGCAGTACTTC.